This T cell receptor beta chain was sequenced for a study of Graves' ophthalmopathy and Graves' hyperthyroidism. CDR3 regions of TCR beta were amplified from RNA transcripts. After a first-round RT-PCR with HTBI primers, a second-round multiplex PCR was run. One entry per CDR3 protein results from TCRdb running MiXCR on the multiplex PCR reads. Of roughly 410,000 distinct CDR3 sequences listed, roughly 15% were seen once; the top ten hold approximately 7%. This clonotype was recorded at least ten times. The antigen remains undetermined. In germline, CDR1 is SGHTA, CDR2 FQGNSA. With V trimmed by 5 bases and J by 4 bases, 9 bases remained unmatched. The CDR3 contains 16 residues. Study observations and caveats: The model flagged ophthalmopathy progression at 65% to 71% sensitivity and about 72% specificity. Ophthalmopathy and stable hyperthyroidism were discriminated by a 13-signature model, with about 90% sensitivity and 80% to 84% specificity.

Sequencing was done on a sample of peripheral blood. This sequence joins TRBV7-2 and TRBJ2-7; the match to TRBD2 covers 12 bases. The sequence came from a woman aged 18-35 years with stable Graves' hyperthyroidism. Written as DNA, the CDR3 is TGTGCCAGCAGCCCTAGCGGGGGGGCTAGATCTTACGAGCAGTACTTC. It is translated as CASSPSGGARSYEQYF.